These 26 T cell receptor beta chains share one sample of origin, sequenced in a study of PD-1 blockade in classical Hodgkin lymphoma. Patients all relapsed after autologous stem cell transplantation, and there was variation in brentuximab vedotin exposure. Only in-frame clones appear in the TCRdb table, and some are missing; sequencing was by immunoSEQ multiplex PCR. The sample has approximately 26,000 clones, 69% seen once; the top ten hold approximately 3.5%. The sequences come from peripheral blood mononuclear cells (PBMCs), collected at baseline. These receptors originate from a human donor with classical Hodgkin lymphoma.

This chain links TRBV11-2 with TRBJ2-1, with a weak D call TRBD2 (5 bases). Per germline, CDR1 SGHAT and CDR2 FQNNGV. The length of the CDR3 is 14 residues. The germline V and J ends were trimmed by 5 bases and 7 bases, with 15 bases remaining between them. The DNA for the CDR3 is TGTGCCAGCAGCCTCGACCACCGGGGAAATGAGCAGTTCTTC. Amino acids: CASSLDHRGNEQFF.

The chain joins TRBV5-4 to TRBJ2-7; D is undetermined. The germline V gene encodes CDR1 SGHNT and CDR2 YYREEE (reference sequence). The CDR3 spans 14 residues. Trimming removed 4 bases from V and 0 bases from J, with 11 bases in between. The CDR3 reads CASSDTRSSYEQYF. The CDR3 coding sequence is TGTGCCAGCAGCGATACACGAAGCTCCTACGAGCAGTACTTC.

V and J are TRBV30 and TRBJ2-1; D remains ambiguous. This CDR3 has 11 amino acids. Germline V gene data show CDR1 as GTSNPN and CDR2 as SVGIG (reference sequence). Trimming shortened V by 4 bases and J by 6 bases, and 7 bases separated the two germline ends. CDR3 sequence: CAWTSSNEQFF. The CDR3 DNA reads as TGTGCCTGGACTAGTAGCAATGAGCAGTTCTTC.

The rearrangement links TRBV7-9 to TRBJ2-5, with D tentatively TRBD1 (6 bases). CDR3 length: 13 amino acids. Deletions cut 4 bases from V and 2 bases from J, with 8 bases between. The V gene's germline CDR1 is SEHNR and CDR2 FQNEAQ (reference sequence). CDR3 coding DNA: TGTGCCAGCAGCTCGGACAGTCAAGAGACCCAGTACTTC. Translation gives CASSSDSQETQYF. The whole variable domain, remainder taken from reference TRBV7-9 and TRBJ2-5, is DTGVSQNPRHKITKRGQNVTFRCDPISEHNRLYWYRQTLGQGPEFLTYFQNEAQLEKSRLLSDRFSAERPKGSFSTLEIQRTEQGDSAMYLCASSSDSQETQYFGPGTRLLVL.

This clone turned up a few times. CDR3 nucleotides: TGCAGCGTTGCCGGGGACAGAGAGGGAACTGAGCAGTTCTTC. This sequence encodes CSVAGDREGTEQFF. The chain recombines TRBV29-1 with TRBJ2-1, with 7 bases that match TRBD1. CDR1 and CDR2 (germline): SQVTM, ANQGSEA. The CDR3 extends over 14 amino acids. J lost 9 bases, V lost 4 bases, and 12 bases had no gene match.

V is TRBV6-1 and J is TRBJ2-7, with a tentative D call TRBD2 (5 bases). This CDR3 region has 11 residues. Trimming left V 5 bases short and J 6 bases short, with 8 bases between. Germline CDR1 is MNHNS and CDR2 is SASEGT. The CDR3 sequence: CASSPGSEQYF. The CDR3 DNA reads as TGTGCCAGCAGTCCGGGGAGCGAGCAGTACTTC.

V is TRBV5-1 and J is TRBJ2-7, with D perhaps matching TRBD1 (6 bases). Looked up from germline, CDR1 is SGHRS and CDR2 is YFSETQ. This CDR3 is 13 amino acids long. Trimming stripped 1 base from V and 2 bases from J, with 7 bases between. CDR3: CASSLWTAYEQYF. CDR3 sequence (DNA): TGCGCCAGCAGCTTGTGGACAGCCTACGAGCAGTACTTC.

The chain recombines TRBV16 with TRBJ1-2; 9 positions agree with TRBD1. The CDR3 length is 16 residues. CDR1 is KGHSY, CDR2 FQNENV, per germline. V shed 4 bases and J 8 bases; nucleotides not matched to a gene: 14. The CDR3 spells CASSLYNSDRGRGYTF. CDR3 DNA sequence: TGTGCCAGCAGCCTTTATAATTCGGACAGGGGCCGCGGCTACACCTTC.

V usage is TRBV4-3 and J usage is TRBJ1-1, with TRBD1 as a possible D gene (6 bases). Trimming took 4 bases from V and 2 from J, leaving 11 bases between them. Germline lookup yields CDR1 LGHNA and CDR2 YSLEER. The length of the CDR3 is 14 residues. CDR3 sequence reads: CASSLDRYNTEAFF. Written as DNA, the CDR3 is TGCGCCAGCAGCCTCGACAGGTACAACACTGAAGCTTTCTTT.

The chain joins TRBV23-1 to TRBJ2-3, with a possible D match to TRBD2 (5 bases). TRBV23-1 is reported as an ORF; its role is uncertain. Trimming cost V 2 bases and J 0 bases, with 12 bases left between them. The CDR3 consists of 16 residues. CDR3 amino acids: CASSQGFSGSTDTQYF. The DNA for the CDR3 is TGCGCCAGCAGTCAAGGGTTCTCGGGGAGCACAGATACGCAGTATTTT.

The chain is built from TRBV4-2 and TRBJ1-4; D remains ambiguous. Trimming took off 1 base at V and 8 bases at J, with 8 bases between the two ends. The CDR3 spans 13 residues. Per the germline V gene, CDR1 is LGHNA and CDR2 is YNFKEQ. The CDR3, as DNA: TGTGCCAGCAGCCAAGGACCGGAAGAAAAACTGTTTTTT. Translating it yields CASSQGPEEKLFF.

The chain recombines TRBV7-9 with TRBJ2-7, with a tentative D call TRBD1 (7 bases). The CDR3 is made up of 14 amino acids. The germline V and J ends were trimmed by 5 bases and 7 bases, with 18 bases remaining between them. CDR1 is SEHNR, CDR2 FQNEAQ, per germline (reference sequence). CDR3 sequence (DNA): TGTGCCAGCAGCGCAACTACAGGGGCGGGAGAGCAGTACTTC. This codes for CASSATTGAGEQYF.

This chain joins TRBV2 and TRBJ1-1, with D possibly TRBD1 on 5 matching bases. V dropped 6 bases and J dropped 2 bases, with 10 bases sitting between them. This CDR3 region has 13 residues. Germline CDR1 and CDR2: SNHLY and FYNNEI. CDR3 amino acids: CASRRWGNTEAFF. CDR3 nucleotide sequence: TGTGCCAGCAGGAGATGGGGCAACACTGAAGCTTTCTTT. The variable domain in full, completed from reference TRBV2 and TRBJ1-1, reads EPEVTQTPSHQVTQMGQEVILRCVPISNHLYFYWYRQILGQKVEFLVSFYNNEISEKSEIFDDQFSVERPDGSNFTLKIRSTKLEDSAMYFCASRRWGNTEAFFGQGTRLTVV.

The J gene is TRBJ2-5, the V gene TRBV6-5, with 8 bases lining up with TRBD2. J lost 2 bases, V lost 6 bases, and 8 bases had no gene match. The CDR3 is 15 amino acids. The germline V gene encodes CDR1 MNHEY and CDR2 SVGAGI. CDR3 residues: CASRPAGAVQETQYF. In DNA, the CDR3 is TGTGCCAGCAGGCCAGCGGGGGCCGTTCAAGAGACCCAGTACTTC.

The V gene is TRBV28, the J gene TRBJ1-4; D perhaps matches TRBD1 (6 bases). The CDR3 extends over 15 amino acids. Germline V gives CDR1 MDHEN, CDR2 SYDVKM. Trimming took off 1 base at V and 12 bases at J, with 18 bases between the two ends. CDR3 protein: CASSLSRDMSLELFF. The CDR3, as DNA: TGTGCCAGCAGTTTATCCCGGGACATGTCACTGGAACTGTTTTTT.

The gene calls are TRBV15 and TRBJ2-3; 9 bases align to TRBD1. The germline gives CDR1 LNHNV, CDR2 YYDKDF (reference sequence). Trimming cost V 2 bases and J 4 bases; bases outside gene matches: 10. This CDR3 has 17 residues. For the CDR3, the DNA is TGTGCCACCAGCAGAAGACTACCGGGACAGGGCCCAGATACGCAGTATTTT. This encodes CATSRRLPGQGPDTQYF.

The chain has TRBV7-8 and TRBJ2-7; 9 bases are a match to TRBD2. CDR3 length: 14 amino acids. Per the germline V gene, CDR1 is SGHVS and CDR2 is FQNEAQ. The ends lost 1 base at V and 6 bases at J; junction bases unmatched: 4. The CDR3 nucleotides read TGTGCCAGCAGCTTAGTGCGGGGGGGAGGCGAGCAGTACTTC. Its translation is CASSLVRGGGEQYF.

This clone has a handful of counts. This rearrangement joins TRBV2 to TRBJ1-6, with TRBD1 matching 7 bases. The J segment lost 10 bases and the V segment lost 6 bases, leaving 9 bases of the junction unmatched. This CDR3 is built from 14 residues. The germline V gene has CDR1 SNHLY and CDR2 FYNNEI. In nucleotides, the CDR3 is TGTGCCAGCAGCGAGGGACAGCGAAGCTCACCCCTCCACTTT. The encoded protein is CASSEGQRSSPLHF.

The chain recombines TRBV4-1 with TRBJ2-2; maybe TRBD2 (6 bases). The CDR3 loop spans 16 amino acids. Trimming cost V 3 bases and J 7 bases, with 18 bases left between them. Germline CDR1 MGHRA, CDR2 YSYEKL. As DNA, the CDR3 is TGCGCCAGCAGCCAGCCCCGACTAGTTCGGGGCGGGGAGCTGTTTTTT. Translation: CASSQPRLVRGGELFF.

The chain is built from TRBV7-6 and TRBJ2-7, with 7 nucleotides matching TRBD1. V was clipped by 2 bases and J by 3 bases; unmatched bases: 4. CDR1 and CDR2 (germline): SGHVS, FNYEAQ. This CDR3 comprises 14 residues. The CDR3: CASSLNAGGYEQYF. CDR3 DNA: TGTGCCAGCAGCTTAAACGCAGGGGGCTACGAGCAGTACTTC.

In its sample, this clone was seen a few times. This sequence joins TRBV5-6 and TRBJ1-1; D unresolved. Deletions cut 4 bases from V and 4 bases from J, with 8 bases between. The CDR3 length is 12 residues. Per germline, CDR1 SGHDT and CDR2 YYEEEE. In DNA form, the CDR3 reads TGTGCCAGCAGCGGCGGGTCCACTGAAGCTTTCTTT. It codes for CASSGGSTEAFF.

By proportion, this clone is medium-sized. This rearrangement joins TRBV7-9 to TRBJ1-1, with D unclear. The CDR3 extends over 13 amino acids. The germline gives CDR1 SEHNR, CDR2 FQNEAQ (reference sequence). The ends were cut back, 2 bases at V and 7 bases at J, with 11 bases in the middle. For the CDR3, the DNA is TGTGCCAGCAGCTTATCGCAGATTCGTGAAGCTTTCTTT. The encoded protein is CASSLSQIREAFF.

This clone has only one observation. This chain uses TRBV2 with TRBJ2-7; D call uncertain. The CDR3 loop spans 13 amino acids. Trimming shortened V by 7 bases and J by 0 bases, and 10 bases separated the two germline ends. Germline assignment: CDR1 SNHLY and CDR2 FYNNEI. CDR3 nucleotide sequence: TGTGCCAGCAATGGTATCGGCTCCTACGAGCAGTACTTC. Translated: CASNGIGSYEQYF. Filled out from reference TRBV2 and TRBJ2-7, the complete variable domain reads EPEVTQTPSHQVTQMGQEVILRCVPISNHLYFYWYRQILGQKVEFLVSFYNNEISEKSEIFDDQFSVERPDGSNFTLKIRSTKLEDSAMYFCASNGIGSYEQYFGPGTRLTVT.

Note on this clone: Its ends do not fully match the called genes, so a read error is possible. The CDR3 DNA is TGTGCCAGCAGCATAGGGATCTCTGGAAACACCATATATTTT. This gives the protein CASSIGISGNTIYF. The chain couples TRBV13 to TRBJ1-3, with unresolved D. CDR3 length: 14 amino acids. CDR1 and CDR2 (germline): PRHDT, FYEKMQ (reference sequence).

A remark on this clone: A read error may produce the germline difference seen at one junction end. This chain links TRBV7-7 with TRBJ2-7; D might be TRBD2 (5 bases). Germline V lookup: CDR1 SSHAT, CDR2 FNYEAQ (reference sequence). The CDR3 covers 13 residues. The CDR3 bases are TGTGCTAGCAGCTTCGGGGTCTCCTACGAGCAGTACTTC. Translated: CASSFGVSYEQYF.

The chain couples TRBV4-3 to TRBJ2-1, with TRBD2 matching 11 bases. CDR3 length: 15 amino acids. CDR1 LGHNA and CDR2 YSLEER come from the germline V gene. V lost 3 bases to trimming and J lost 8 bases; unmatched junction nucleotides: 6. CDR3 loop: CASSQSLAGGYEQFF. The CDR3 DNA reads as TGCGCCAGCAGCCAGTCTCTAGCGGGGGGTTATGAGCAGTTCTTC.